One T cell receptor (beta chain) is described in this entry. These data are taken from a study of blood T cell repertoires in COVID-19. About the study: The origin of the acute and convalescent COVID-19 samples was the United States, Italy and Spain.

Data came from immunoSEQ multiplex PCR; TCRdb stores just in-frame clones and leaves some out. Of about 240,000 clones in the sample, around nine tenths are singletons; the top ten hold 3.5% to 5%. CDR1 and CDR2 (germline): GTSNPN, SVGIG (reference sequence). CDR3 size: 16 residues. V was clipped by 8 bases and J by 4 bases; unmatched bases: 10. Participants came from some 23 US areas, aged roughly 18 to 89 years. The clonotype comes from a woman between 25 and 40 years old who had recovered from COVID-19. The chain couples TRBV30 to TRBJ2-5; 16 positions match TRBD2. Sequencing was carried out using PBMCs or T cells enriched from blood (not recorded which). The CDR3 protein is CAVGVGTSGRGETQYF. CDR3 DNA sequence: TGTGCCGTGGGCGTCGGGACTAGCGGGAGGGGAGAGACCCAGTACTTC.